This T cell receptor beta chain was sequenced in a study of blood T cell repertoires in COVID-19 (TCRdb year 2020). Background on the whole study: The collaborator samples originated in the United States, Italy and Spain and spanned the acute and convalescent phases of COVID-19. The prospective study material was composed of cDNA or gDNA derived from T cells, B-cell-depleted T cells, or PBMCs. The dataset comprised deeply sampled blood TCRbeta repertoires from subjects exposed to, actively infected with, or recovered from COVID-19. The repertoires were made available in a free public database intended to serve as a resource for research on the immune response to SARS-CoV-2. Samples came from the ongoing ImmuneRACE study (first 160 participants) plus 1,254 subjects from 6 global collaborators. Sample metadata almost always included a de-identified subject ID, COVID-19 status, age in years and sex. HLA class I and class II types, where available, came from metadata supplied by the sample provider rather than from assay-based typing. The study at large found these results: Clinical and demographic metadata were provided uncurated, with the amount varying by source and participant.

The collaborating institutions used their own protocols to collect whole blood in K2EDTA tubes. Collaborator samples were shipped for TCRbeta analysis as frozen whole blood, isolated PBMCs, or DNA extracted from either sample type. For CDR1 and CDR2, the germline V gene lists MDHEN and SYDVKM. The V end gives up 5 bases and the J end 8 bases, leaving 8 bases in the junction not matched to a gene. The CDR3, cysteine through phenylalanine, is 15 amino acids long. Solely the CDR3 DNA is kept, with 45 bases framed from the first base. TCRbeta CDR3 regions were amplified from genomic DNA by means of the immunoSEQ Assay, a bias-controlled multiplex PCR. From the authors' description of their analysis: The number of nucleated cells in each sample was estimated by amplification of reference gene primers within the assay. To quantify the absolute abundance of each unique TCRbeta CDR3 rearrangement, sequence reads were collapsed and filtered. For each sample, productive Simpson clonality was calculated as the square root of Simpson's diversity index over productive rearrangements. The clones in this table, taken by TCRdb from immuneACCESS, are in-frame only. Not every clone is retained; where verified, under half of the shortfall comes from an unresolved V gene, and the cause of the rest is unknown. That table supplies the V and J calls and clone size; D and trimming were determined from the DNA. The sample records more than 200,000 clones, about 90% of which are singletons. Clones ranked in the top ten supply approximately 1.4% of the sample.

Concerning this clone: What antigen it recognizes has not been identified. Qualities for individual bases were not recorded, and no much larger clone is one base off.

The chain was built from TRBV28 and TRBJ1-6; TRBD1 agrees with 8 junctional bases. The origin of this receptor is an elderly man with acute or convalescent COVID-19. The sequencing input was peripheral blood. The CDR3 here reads CASSRLQGGDSPLHF. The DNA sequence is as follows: TGTGCCAGCAGTAGGCTACAGGGGGGGGATTCACCCCTCCACTTT.